The 25 T cell receptor beta chains listed next were all sequenced from one sample in a study of blood T cell repertoires in COVID-19. Some clones are missing from TCRdb's copy, which holds only in-frame ones; the method was immunoSEQ multiplex PCR. The top ten hold roughly 11% of the sample, which has about 98,000 clones, approximately 86% seen once. The sample consisted of peripheral blood. Receptors originate from a man in his sixties or seventies with active or convalescent COVID-19.

This clone is a singleton in its sample. The V and J genes are TRBV7-8 and TRBJ2-3; TRBD1 matches 7 bases. From germline, CDR1 is SGHVS and CDR2 FQNEAQ. CDR3 size: 17 residues. Trimming took 6 bases from V and 2 from J; bases not matched to a gene: 14. CDR3 residues: CASSYRSDRRNTDTQYF. Here the CDR3 DNA reads TGTGCCAGCAGTTACAGGTCGGACAGGAGAAACACAGATACGCAGTATTTT.

V and J are TRBV18 and TRBJ1-1; the D is unclear. Germline CDR1 is KGHSH and CDR2 is LQKENI. The CDR3 covers 14 residues. Trimming removed 3 bases at V and 2 bases at J, with 10 bases between. CDR3 in DNA: TGTGCCAGCTCACCTTCTTCTAAAAACACTGAAGCTTTCTTT. This translates into CASSPSSKNTEAFF. Full variable domain (remainder filled in from reference TRBV18 and TRBJ1-1): NAGVMQNPRHLVRRRGQEARLRCSPMKGHSHVYWYRQLPEEGLKFMVYLQKENIIDESGMPKERFSAEFPKEGPSILRIQQVVRGDSAAYFCASSPSSKNTEAFFGQGTRLTVV.

As regards this clone: This clone may be a read error of a much larger clone one base away. Different DNA sequences within this sample yield the same CDR3. The chain combines TRBV6-6 with TRBJ2-7, with 10 positions matching TRBD1. This CDR3 region has 14 residues. CDR1 and CDR2 from the germline V gene are MNHNY and SVGAGI (reference sequence). Here the CDR3 DNA reads TGTGCCAGCAGTTACCCGGGACAGGGGTTTGAGCAGTATTTC. Translation gives CASSYPGQGFEQYF.

In regard to this clone: This sample includes further DNA sequences coding for the same CDR3. This sequence joins TRBV6-5 and TRBJ1-2; 7 nucleotides line up with TRBD1. From germline, CDR1 is MNHEY and CDR2 SVGAGI. This CDR3 is built from 13 residues. J lost 8 bases, V lost 5 bases, and 8 bases had no gene match. In DNA, the CDR3 is TGTGCCAGCAGTCCTGACAGGGAGAGGGGCTACACCTTC. Amino acids: CASSPDRERGYTF.

The genes are TRBV6-1 and TRBJ2-7, with 9 positions matching TRBD2. CDR3 length: 14 amino acids. V lost 3 bases, J lost 3 bases, and 3 bases stayed unmatched. Germline CDR1 MNHNS, CDR2 SASEGT. The CDR3 spells CASSEGTSNYEQYF. DNA of the CDR3: TGTGCCAGCAGTGAGGGGACTAGCAACTACGAGCAGTACTTC.

This rearrangement joins TRBV6-1 to TRBJ1-5; D gene uncertain. The germline V and J ends were trimmed by 1 base and 4 bases, with 8 bases remaining between them. Germline-derived CDR1 and CDR2 are MNHNS and SASEGT. This CDR3 is built from 14 residues. The CDR3 region is CASSEGVVNQPQHF. The CDR3, as DNA: TGTGCCAGCAGTGAAGGAGTTGTGAATCAGCCCCAGCATTTT.

The chain combines TRBV29-1 with TRBJ2-2; TRBD2 matches at 13 bases. Trimming took 4 bases from V and 6 from J; bases not matched to a gene: 2. Looked up from germline, CDR1 is SQVTM and CDR2 is ANQGSEA. CDR3 size: 14 residues. In DNA form, the CDR3 reads TGCAGCGTTGTACTAGCGGGGGGGCCCGGGGAGCTGTTTTTT. Translating gives CSVVLAGGPGELFF.

The J gene is TRBJ2-3, the V gene TRBV6-4; 8 nucleotides agree with TRBD2. The CDR3 is 15 amino acids. Germline V gene lookup returns CDR1 MRHNA and CDR2 SNTAGT. V trimming: 4 bases; J trimming: 4 bases; junction bases outside the gene matches: 7. The DNA for the CDR3 is TGTGCCAGCAGTGGCGAGCGGGGGAGGGCAGATACGCAGTATTTT. Protein sequence: CASSGERGRADTQYF.

About this clone itself: At one end the junction does not follow the germline gene, possibly because of a read error. The V gene is TRBV5-4, the J gene TRBJ2-5; tentative D call: TRBD1 (6 bases). The CDR3 consists of 14 residues. In germline, CDR1 is SGHNT, CDR2 YYREEE (reference sequence). DNA for the CDR3: TGTGCCAGCACCTTGGACAGTCATCAAGAGACCCAGTACTTC. This codes for CASTLDSHQETQYF.

The chain recombines TRBV5-4 with TRBJ2-2; D is perhaps TRBD2 (6 bases). The V end lost 3 bases, the J end lost 1 base, and 13 bases lay between the germline ends. CDR3 length: 16 amino acids. Germline CDR1 SGHNT, CDR2 YYREEE (reference sequence). CDR3 amino acids: CASSSTIAENTGELFF. CDR3 bases: TGTGCCAGCAGCTCGACCATAGCGGAGAACACCGGGGAGCTGTTTTTT.

The V call is TRBV2, the J call TRBJ2-5; no definite D call. The length of the CDR3 is 13 residues. Trimming took off 7 bases at V and 2 bases at J, with 11 bases between the two ends. The V gene's germline CDR1 is SNHLY and CDR2 FYNNEI. The CDR3, as DNA: TGTGCCAGCACGCGAGTTCCTCAAGAGACCCAGTACTTC. It translates to CASTRVPQETQYF. Drawing the rest from reference TRBV2 and TRBJ2-5, the complete variable domain is EPEVTQTPSHQVTQMGQEVILRCVPISNHLYFYWYRQILGQKVEFLVSFYNNEISEKSEIFDDQFSVERPDGSNFTLKIRSTKLEDSAMYFCASTRVPQETQYFGPGTRLLVL.

Comments on this clone: No conserved phenylalanine or tryptophan is present at the end of the CDR3, so a read error is the likely explanation. The DNA is omitted, as the CDR3 cannot be located on it reliably, and the CDR3 follows TCRdb's listing. The rearrangement links TRBV5-8 to TRBJ2-7; the D call of TRBD1 is as the table states it, not checked on the DNA. The CDR3 comprises 12 residues, both ends counted. Per germline, CDR1 SGHTS and CDR2 YDEGEE. CDR3 region: CASGYYRGNFFA.

The chain employs TRBV29-1 and TRBJ2-1; D is undetermined. Germline V gene sequence: CDR1 SQVTM, CDR2 ANQGSEA. The CDR3 extends over 15 amino acids. The V and J ends lost 3 bases and 0 bases respectively, with 12 bases between them. CDR3 in DNA: TGCAGCGTTGACGGTGCCACGAGCTCCTACAATGAGCAGTTCTTC. Protein sequence: CSVDGATSSYNEQFF.

The chain carries TRBV6-6 and TRBJ1-5; D uncertain. There are 13 residues in the CDR3. Trimming removed 7 bases at V and 6 bases at J, with 13 bases between. The germline gives CDR1 MNHNY, CDR2 SVGAGI (reference sequence). CDR3 in amino acids: CASTTTRAQPQHF. In DNA form, the CDR3 reads TGTGCCAGCACCACCACGAGGGCTCAGCCCCAGCATTTT.

The genes are TRBV9 and TRBJ2-5, with 9 bases identical to TRBD1. This CDR3 has 14 amino acids. The V segment lost 7 bases and the J segment 5 bases; nucleotides outside the gene matches: 9. CDR1 and CDR2 from the germline V gene are SGDLS and YYNGEE. The CDR3 DNA is TGTGCCAGCGGCTCCGGGACAGGGTGGGAGACCCAGTACTTC. It encodes CASGSGTGWETQYF.

The rearrangement uses TRBV2 and TRBJ1-6; 8 bases line up with TRBD1. The CDR3 is 16 amino acids. V dropped 6 bases and J dropped 9; count of bases not matched to a gene: 13. Germline loops: CDR1 SNHLY, CDR2 FYNNEI. The CDR3 loop is CASSANRGRGSSPLHF. The CDR3 DNA reads as TGTGCCAGCAGCGCTAACAGGGGGAGAGGTAGTTCACCCCTCCACTTT.

In nucleotides, the CDR3 is TGTGCCAGCAGTCGACTAGCGGGGCTCCTGGGTGAGCAGTTCTTC. Protein product: CASSRLAGLLGEQFF. V is TRBV6-2 or TRBV6-3 and J is TRBJ2-1, with 11 nucleotides matching TRBD2. CDR3 size: 15 residues. Germline CDR1 and CDR2: MNHEY and SVGEGT. After removal of 5 bases from V and 9 bases from J, the junction contained 9 bases not matched to a gene.

Only one count was recorded for this clone. The chain uses TRBV6-5 and TRBJ1-1; no reliable D call. CDR1 is MNHEY and CDR2 is SVGAGI in the germline V gene. CDR3 length: 14 amino acids. Trimming cost V 5 bases and J 1 base, with 11 bases left between them. The CDR3 spells CASSRGEGNTEAFF. The DNA for the CDR3 is TGTGCCAGCAGTCGCGGAGAAGGGAACACTGAAGCTTTCTTT.

V is TRBV24-1 and J is TRBJ2-1; 16 positions agree with TRBD2. The CDR3 has 14 residues. Germline-derived CDR1 and CDR2 are KGHDR and SFDVKD. V gave up 10 bases and J gave up 10 bases; unmatched junction bases: 6. This CDR3 is CATGTSGGAQEQFF. The CDR3 DNA follows: TGTGCCACAGGGACTAGCGGGGGGGCCCAAGAGCAGTTCTTC.

The V call is TRBV7-6, the J call TRBJ1-4; 7 bases map to TRBD1. Germline CDR1 SGHVS, CDR2 FNYEAQ. The CDR3 contains 15 residues. V shed 4 bases and J 5 bases; nucleotides not matched to a gene: 7. The DNA for the CDR3 is TGTGCCAGCAGCTCCCAGGGGGGAAACAATGAAAAACTGTTTTTT. This gives the protein CASSSQGGNNEKLFF.

The rearrangement uses TRBV28 and TRBJ2-1, with a weak D call TRBD1 (8 bases). V lost 3 bases and J 4 bases, leaving 13 bases between the germline ends. Germline values: CDR1 MDHEN, CDR2 SYDVKM. This CDR3 has 15 amino acids. The chain's CDR3 is CASSLGGTGYNEQFF. The DNA of the CDR3 is TGTGCCAGCAGTTTGGGGGGGACAGGATACAATGAGCAGTTCTTC. The entire variable domain, with the rest obtained from reference TRBV28 and TRBJ2-1, is as follows: DVKVTQSSRYLVKRTGEKVFLECVQDMDHENMFWYRQDPGLGLRLIYFSYDVKMKEKGDIPEGYSVSREKKERFSLILESASTNQTSMYLCASSLGGTGYNEQFFGPGTRLTVL.

The rearrangement uses TRBV6-6 and TRBJ1-1, with TRBD1 matching over 7 bases. After removal of 5 bases from V and 5 bases from J, the junction contained 8 bases not matched to a gene. CDR1 and CDR2 from the germline V gene are MNHNY and SVGAGI (reference sequence). The CDR3 contains 14 residues. The chain's CDR3 is CASSLDRERTEAFF. In nucleotides, the CDR3 is TGTGCCAGCAGTCTAGACAGGGAAAGGACTGAAGCTTTCTTT.

This clone was seen a single time. The J gene is TRBJ2-5, the V gene TRBV4-1; D possibly corresponds to TRBD2 (5 bases). Germline assignment: CDR1 MGHRA and CDR2 YSYEKL. V gave up 1 base and J gave up 1 base, with 7 bases separating them. This CDR3 is 14 amino acids long. CDR3 DNA sequence: TGCGCCAGCAGCCAAGTCGGGGTCCAAGAGACCCAGTACTTC. This sequence encodes CASSQVGVQETQYF.

The gene calls are TRBV29-1 and TRBJ2-7; D unclear. The CDR3 consists of 14 residues. CDR1 is SQVTM and CDR2 is ANQGSEA in the germline V gene. V lost 5 bases to trimming and J lost 1 base, with 15 bases between them. CDR3 DNA sequence: TGCAGCGTTAGGTCAATACAGAAGTCCTACGAGCAGTACTTC. Its protein is CSVRSIQKSYEQYF.

This chain joins TRBV7-3 and TRBJ1-1; TRBD1 matches 7 bases. Germline lookup yields CDR1 SGHTA and CDR2 FQGTGA. The junction had 3 bases not matched to a gene; V was cut back by 5 bases and J by 3 bases. The CDR3 sequence is 13 residues long. Here the CDR3 reads CASSATGDTEAFF. Here the CDR3 DNA reads TGTGCCAGCAGCGCCACAGGGGACACTGAAGCTTTCTTT. Complete variable domain (other parts from reference TRBV7-3 and TRBJ1-1): GAGVSQTPSNKVTEKGKYVELRCDPISGHTALYWYRQSLGQGPEFLIYFQGTGAADDSGLPNDRFFAVRPEGSVSTLKIQRTERGDSAVYLCASSATGDTEAFFGQGTRLTVV.